The table lists the clone carrying this T cell receptor beta chain with a few counts. What it binds is unknown. TCR beta CDR3 sequences were amplified from RNA transcripts. The study used the HTBI primer set for a first-round RT-PCR of the TCR CDR3. TCRdb re-derived calls from the multiplex PCR reads in MiXCR, one entry per CDR3 protein. The sample has under 300,000 distinct CDR3 sequences; approximately 21% are singletons. These data come from a study of T cells in Graves' hyperthyroidism and ophthalmopathy. General study findings and limits: Model-based prediction identified ophthalmopathy a median about 7 months prior to its onset.

Germline CDR1 ENHRY, CDR2 SYGVKD. The V gene end was trimmed by 11 bases and the J gene end by 1 base; junction bases not matched to a gene: 6. This CDR3 region has 13 residues. The chain combines TRBV10-3 with TRBJ1-1; 8 positions match TRBD1. The receptor comes from a man aged 25-45 years with Graves' ophthalmopathy. The sequenced material came from blood. In DNA, the CDR3 is TGTGCCGCCCAGGGGGCGAGGAACACTGAAGCTTTCTTT. This sequence encodes CAAQGARNTEAFF.